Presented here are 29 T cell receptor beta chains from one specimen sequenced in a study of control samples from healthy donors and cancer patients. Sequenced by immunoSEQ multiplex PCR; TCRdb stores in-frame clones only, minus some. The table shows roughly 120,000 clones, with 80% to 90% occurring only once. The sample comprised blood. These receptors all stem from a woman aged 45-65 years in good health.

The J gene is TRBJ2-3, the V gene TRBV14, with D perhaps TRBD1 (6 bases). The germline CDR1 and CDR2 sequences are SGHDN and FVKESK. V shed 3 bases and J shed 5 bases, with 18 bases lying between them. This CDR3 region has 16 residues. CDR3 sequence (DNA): TGTGCCAGCAGCCAGCGTTCAGGGGTTGGTAGAGATACGCAGTATTTT. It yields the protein CASSQRSGVGRDTQYF.

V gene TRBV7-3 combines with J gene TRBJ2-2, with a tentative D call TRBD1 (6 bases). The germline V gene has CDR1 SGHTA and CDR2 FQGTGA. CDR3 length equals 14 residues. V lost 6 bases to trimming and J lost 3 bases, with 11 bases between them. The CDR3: CASRPNRDTGELFF. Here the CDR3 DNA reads TGTGCCAGCAGACCAAACAGGGACACCGGGGAGCTGTTTTTT.

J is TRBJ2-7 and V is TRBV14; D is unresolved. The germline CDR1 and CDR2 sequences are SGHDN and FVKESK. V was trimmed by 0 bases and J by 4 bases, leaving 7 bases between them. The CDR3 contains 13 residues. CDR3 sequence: CASSQESLYEQYF. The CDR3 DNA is TGTGCCAGCAGCCAAGAGTCGCTTTACGAGCAGTACTTC.

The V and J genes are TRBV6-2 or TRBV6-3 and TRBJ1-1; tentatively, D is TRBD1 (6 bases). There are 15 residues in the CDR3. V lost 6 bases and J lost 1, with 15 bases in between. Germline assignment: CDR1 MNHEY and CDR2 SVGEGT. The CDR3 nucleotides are TGTGCCAGCAGCCGCAGGGGCACGGGGAACACTGAAGCTTTCTTT. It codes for CASSRRGTGNTEAFF.

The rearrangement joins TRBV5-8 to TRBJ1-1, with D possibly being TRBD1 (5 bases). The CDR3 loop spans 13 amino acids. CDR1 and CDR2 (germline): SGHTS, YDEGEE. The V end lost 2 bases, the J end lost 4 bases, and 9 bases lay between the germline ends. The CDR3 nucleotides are TGTGCCAGCAGCTTCCAGGGTGGCACTGAAGCTTTCTTT. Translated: CASSFQGGTEAFF.

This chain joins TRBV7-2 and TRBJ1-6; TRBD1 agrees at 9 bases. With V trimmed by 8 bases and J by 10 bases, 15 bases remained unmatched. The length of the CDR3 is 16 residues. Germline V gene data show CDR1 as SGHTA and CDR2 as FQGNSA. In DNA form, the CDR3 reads TGTGCCAGCGGTCGTGGGATAGGGACAGGGTTATCACCCCTCCACTTT. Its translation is CASGRGIGTGLSPLHF.

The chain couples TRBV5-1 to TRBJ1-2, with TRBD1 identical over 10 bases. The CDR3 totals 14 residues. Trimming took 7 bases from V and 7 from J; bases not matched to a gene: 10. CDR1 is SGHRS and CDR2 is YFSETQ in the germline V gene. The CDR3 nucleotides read TGCGCCAGCCGCAAGACAGGGGGCGGCGGTGGCTACACCTTC. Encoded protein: CASRKTGGGGGYTF.

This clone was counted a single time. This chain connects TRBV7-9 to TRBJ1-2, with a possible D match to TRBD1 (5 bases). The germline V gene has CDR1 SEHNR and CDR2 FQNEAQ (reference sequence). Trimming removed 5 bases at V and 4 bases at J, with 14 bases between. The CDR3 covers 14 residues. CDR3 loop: CASSHLGGIYGYTF. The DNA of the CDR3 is TGTGCCAGCAGCCACCTTGGGGGAATCTATGGCTACACCTTC.

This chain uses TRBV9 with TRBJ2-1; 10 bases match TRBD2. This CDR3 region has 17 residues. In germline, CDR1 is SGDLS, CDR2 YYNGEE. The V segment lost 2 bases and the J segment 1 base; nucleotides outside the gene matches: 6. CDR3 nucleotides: TGTGCCAGCAGCGTTACTAGCGGGATCAGATCCTACAATGAGCAGTTCTTC. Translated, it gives CASSVTSGIRSYNEQFF.

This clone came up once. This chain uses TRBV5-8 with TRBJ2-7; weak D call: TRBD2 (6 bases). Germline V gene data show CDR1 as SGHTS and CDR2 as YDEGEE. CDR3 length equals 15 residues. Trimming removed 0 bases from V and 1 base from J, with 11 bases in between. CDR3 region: CASSLGLVLSYEQYF. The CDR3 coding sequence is TGTGCCAGCAGCTTGGGACTAGTTTTATCCTACGAGCAGTACTTC.

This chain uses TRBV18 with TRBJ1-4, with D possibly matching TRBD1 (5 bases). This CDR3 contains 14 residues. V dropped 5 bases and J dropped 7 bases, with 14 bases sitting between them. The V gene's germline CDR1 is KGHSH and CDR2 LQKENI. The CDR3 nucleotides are TGTGCCAGCTCAGACCTCGGGGACCCTGAAAAACTGTTTTTT. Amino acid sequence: CASSDLGDPEKLFF.

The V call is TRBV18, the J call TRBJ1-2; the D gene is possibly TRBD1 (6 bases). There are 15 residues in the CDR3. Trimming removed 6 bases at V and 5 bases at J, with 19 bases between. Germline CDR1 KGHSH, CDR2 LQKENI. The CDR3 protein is CASSDSTGSIYGYTF. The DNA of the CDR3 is TGTGCCAGCTCCGATTCGACAGGATCTATATATGGCTACACCTTC. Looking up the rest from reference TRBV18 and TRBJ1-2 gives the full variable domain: NAGVMQNPRHLVRRRGQEARLRCSPMKGHSHVYWYRQLPEEGLKFMVYLQKENIIDESGMPKERFSAEFPKEGPSILRIQQVVRGDSAAYFCASSDSTGSIYGYTFGSGTRLTVV.

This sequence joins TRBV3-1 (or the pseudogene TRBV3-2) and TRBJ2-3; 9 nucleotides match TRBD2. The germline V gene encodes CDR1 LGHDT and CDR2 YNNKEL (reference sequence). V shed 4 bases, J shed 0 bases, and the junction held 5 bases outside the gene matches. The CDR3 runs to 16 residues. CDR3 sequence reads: CASSRAAGGSTDTQYF. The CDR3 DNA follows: TGTGCCAGCAGCCGGGCAGCGGGGGGCAGCACAGATACGCAGTATTTT.

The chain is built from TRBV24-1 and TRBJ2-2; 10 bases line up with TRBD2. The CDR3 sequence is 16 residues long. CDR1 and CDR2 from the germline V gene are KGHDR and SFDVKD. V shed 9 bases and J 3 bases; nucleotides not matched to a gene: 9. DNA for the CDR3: TGTGCCACCCGAAAGCGGGAGGGCCGGGACACCGGGGAGCTGTTTTTT. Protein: CATRKREGRDTGELFF.

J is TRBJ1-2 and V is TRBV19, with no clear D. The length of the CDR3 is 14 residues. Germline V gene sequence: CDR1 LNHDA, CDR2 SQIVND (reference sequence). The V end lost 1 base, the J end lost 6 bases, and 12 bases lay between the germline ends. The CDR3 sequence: CASSIVAKVDGYTF. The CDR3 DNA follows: TGTGCCAGTAGTATAGTCGCAAAGGTGGATGGCTACACCTTC.

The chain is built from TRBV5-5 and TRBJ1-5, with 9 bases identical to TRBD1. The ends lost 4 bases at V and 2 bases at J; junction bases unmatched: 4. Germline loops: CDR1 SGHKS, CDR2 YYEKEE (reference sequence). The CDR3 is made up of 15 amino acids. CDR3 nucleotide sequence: TGTGCCAGCAGCCCCAGGACAGGGGGCAATCAGCCCCAGCATTTT. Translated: CASSPRTGGNQPQHF.

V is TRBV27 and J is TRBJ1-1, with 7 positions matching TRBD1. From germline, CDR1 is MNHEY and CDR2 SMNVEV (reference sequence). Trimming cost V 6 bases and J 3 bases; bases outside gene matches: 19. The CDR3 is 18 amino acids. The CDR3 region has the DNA TGTGCCAGCAGCGTTCCCCCCGGGACAGTTGGTCGGGACACTGAAGCTTTCTTT. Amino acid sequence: CASSVPPGTVGRDTEAFF.

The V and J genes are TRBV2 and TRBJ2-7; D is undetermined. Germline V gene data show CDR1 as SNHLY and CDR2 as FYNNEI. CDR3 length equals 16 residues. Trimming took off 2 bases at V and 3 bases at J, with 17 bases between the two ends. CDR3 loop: CASSESSSIKDYEQYF. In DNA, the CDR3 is TGTGCCAGCAGTGAATCGTCGTCAATCAAGGACTACGAGCAGTACTTC.

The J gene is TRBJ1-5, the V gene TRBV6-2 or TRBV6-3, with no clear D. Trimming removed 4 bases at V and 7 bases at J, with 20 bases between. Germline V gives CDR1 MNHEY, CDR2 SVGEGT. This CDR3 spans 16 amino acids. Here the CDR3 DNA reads TGTGCCAGCAGTTCACTCCCCCGGGGAACGGGGCAGCCCCAGCATTTT. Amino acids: CASSSLPRGTGQPQHF.

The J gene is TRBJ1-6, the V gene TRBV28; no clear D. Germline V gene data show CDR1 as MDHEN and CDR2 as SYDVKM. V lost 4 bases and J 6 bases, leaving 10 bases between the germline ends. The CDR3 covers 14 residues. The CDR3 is CASSYPGSNSPLHF. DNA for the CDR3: TGTGCCAGCAGTTATCCGGGGTCTAATTCACCCCTCCACTTT.

This CDR3 is CASSSGQGADTGELFF. CDR3 sequence (DNA): TGTGCCAGCAGCTCGGGACAGGGGGCCGACACCGGGGAGCTGTTTTTT. The rearrangement uses TRBV7-9 and TRBJ2-2; TRBD1 matches at 12 bases. Looked up from germline, CDR1 is SEHNR and CDR2 is FQNEAQ (reference sequence). The CDR3 contains 16 residues. J gave up 3 bases and V 4 bases, and 3 bases lay outside the gene matches.

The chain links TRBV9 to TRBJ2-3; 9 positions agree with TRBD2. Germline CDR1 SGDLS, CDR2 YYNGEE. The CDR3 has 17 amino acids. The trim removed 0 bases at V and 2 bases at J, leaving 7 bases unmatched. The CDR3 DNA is TGTGCCAGCAGCGTAGATAAGACTAGCGGAACCACAGATACGCAGTATTTT. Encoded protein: CASSVDKTSGTTDTQYF.

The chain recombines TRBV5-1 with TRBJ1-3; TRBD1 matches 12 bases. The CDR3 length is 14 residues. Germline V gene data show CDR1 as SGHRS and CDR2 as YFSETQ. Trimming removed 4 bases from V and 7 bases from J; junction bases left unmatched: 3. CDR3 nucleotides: TGCGCCAGCAGCAGGGACAGGGGGCCGAACACCATATATTTT. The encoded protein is CASSRDRGPNTIYF.

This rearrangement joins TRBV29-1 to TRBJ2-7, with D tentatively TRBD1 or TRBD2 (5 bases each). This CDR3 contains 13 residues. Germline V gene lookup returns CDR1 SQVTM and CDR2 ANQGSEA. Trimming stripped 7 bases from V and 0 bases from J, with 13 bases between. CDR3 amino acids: CSARDPLSYEQYF. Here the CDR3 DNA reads TGCAGCGCACGGGACCCCCTCTCCTACGAGCAGTACTTC.

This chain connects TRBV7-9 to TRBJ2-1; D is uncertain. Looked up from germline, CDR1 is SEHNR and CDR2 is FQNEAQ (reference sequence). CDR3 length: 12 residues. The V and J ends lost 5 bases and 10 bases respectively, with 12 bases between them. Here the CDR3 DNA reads TGTGCCAGCAGCCCACAAAGACCCGAGCAGTTCTTC. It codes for CASSPQRPEQFF. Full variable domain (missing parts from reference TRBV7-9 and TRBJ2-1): DTGVSQNPRHKITKRGQNVTFRCDPISEHNRLYWYRQTLGQGPEFLTYFQNEAQLEKSRLLSDRFSAERPKGSFSTLEIQRTEQGDSAMYLCASSPQRPEQFFGPGTRLTVL.

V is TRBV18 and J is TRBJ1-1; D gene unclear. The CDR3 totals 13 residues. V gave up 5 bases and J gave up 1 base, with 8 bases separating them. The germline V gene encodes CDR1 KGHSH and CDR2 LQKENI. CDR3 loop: CASSVGTNTEAFF. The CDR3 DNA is TGTGCCAGCTCAGTTGGCACGAACACTGAAGCTTTCTTT. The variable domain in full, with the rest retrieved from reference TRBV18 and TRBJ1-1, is NAGVMQNPRHLVRRRGQEARLRCSPMKGHSHVYWYRQLPEEGLKFMVYLQKENIIDESGMPKERFSAEFPKEGPSILRIQQVVRGDSAAYFCASSVGTNTEAFFGQGTRLTVV.

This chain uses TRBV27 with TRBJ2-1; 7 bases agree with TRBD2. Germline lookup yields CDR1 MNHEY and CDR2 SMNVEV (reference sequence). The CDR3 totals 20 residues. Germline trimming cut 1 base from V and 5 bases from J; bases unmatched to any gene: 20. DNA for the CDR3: TGTGCCAGCAGTTTATTTTGGCCGGGTCGGCGGGAGTCCTCGCACAATGAGCAGTTCTTC. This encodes CASSLFWPGRRESSHNEQFF.

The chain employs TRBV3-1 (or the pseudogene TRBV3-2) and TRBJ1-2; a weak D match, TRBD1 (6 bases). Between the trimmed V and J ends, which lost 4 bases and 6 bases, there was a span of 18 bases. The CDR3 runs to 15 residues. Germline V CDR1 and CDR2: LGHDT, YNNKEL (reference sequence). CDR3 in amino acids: CASSPTNRVVDGYTF. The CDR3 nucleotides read TGTGCCAGCAGCCCCACCAACAGGGTTGTCGATGGCTACACCTTC.

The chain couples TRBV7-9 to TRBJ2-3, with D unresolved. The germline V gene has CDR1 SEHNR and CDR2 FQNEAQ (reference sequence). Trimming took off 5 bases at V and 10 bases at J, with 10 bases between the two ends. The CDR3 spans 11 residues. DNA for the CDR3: TGTGCCAGCAGCCTAACCAACGCGCAGTATTTT. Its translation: CASSLTNAQYF. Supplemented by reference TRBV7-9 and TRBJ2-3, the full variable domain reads DTGVSQNPRHKITKRGQNVTFRCDPISEHNRLYWYRQTLGQGPEFLTYFQNEAQLEKSRLLSDRFSAERPKGSFSTLEIQRTEQGDSAMYLCASSLTNAQYFGPGTRLTVL.